This T cell receptor (beta chain) derives from a study of T cell repertoires in cytomegalovirus infection. Overall study results and limits: Within the response measured ex vivo, HLA-C-restricted CMV-specific TCR beta clonotypes were dominant. Using cumulative public TCR beta family frequency, the authors identified those who carried CMV together with the relevant HLA.

The V segment lost 5 bases and the J segment 5 bases; nucleotides outside the gene matches: 20. CDR3 length equals 18 residues. Looked up from germline, CDR1 is SGHTA and CDR2 is FQGNSA. Many counts were recorded for this clonotype. Its antigen is still unknown. TCRdb re-derived calls from the reads in MiXCR, one entry per CDR3 protein. The table includes hundreds of thousands of distinct CDR3 sequences, roughly 22% detected once. The V call is TRBV7-2, the J call TRBJ2-5; 7 nucleotides line up with TRBD1. The source is a human donor in good health (CMV status not recorded). Some clones in this sample may be carry-over from other donors' samples. The specimen sequenced was CD8+ T cells from PBMCs. In DNA form, the CDR3 reads TGTGCCAGCAGCCTGAGTTGGGACAGCTATCTTGAGGGGGAGACCCAGTACTTC. This codes for CASSLSWDSYLEGETQYF.